The 9 T cell receptor beta chains given below trace back to one sample, sequenced in a study of blood T cells in healthy people across ages. The use of a sample-barcoded 5' primer and a J-beta primer mix characterized a second PCR of about 7 to 12 cycles. TCRdb independently ran MiXCR on the 5' RACE reads; one entry per CDR3 protein. The sample has a few hundred thousand distinct CDR3 sequences, about 25% seen once. This same sample was also part of a study on T cells of mothers and their children.

Sequenced input: blood. These receptor sequences come from a boy between 2 and 10 years old in good health.

This clonotype was picked up one time. V and J are TRBV30 and TRBJ1-2; D gene ambiguous. V lost 6 bases to trimming and J lost 0 bases, with 8 bases between them. Germline-derived CDR1 and CDR2 are GTSNPN and SVGIG (reference sequence). CDR3 length: 12 residues. The CDR3 nucleotides read TGTGCCTGTCAACTAGCTAACTATGGCTACACCTTC. This encodes CACQLANYGYTF.

This clonotype was detected only a few times. The chain uses TRBV4-3 and TRBJ1-6, with D perhaps matching TRBD1 (5 bases). V was shortened by 0 bases and J by 6 bases, with 9 bases between the two germline ends. Per the germline V gene, CDR1 is LGHNA and CDR2 is YSLEER. This CDR3 contains 15 residues. As DNA, the CDR3 is TGCGCCAGCAGCCAAGACTGGACACCTAATTCACCCCTCCACTTT. It yields the protein CASSQDWTPNSPLHF.

The genes are TRBV12-3 or TRBV12-4 and TRBJ1-1; perhaps TRBD1 as D (5 bases). V lost 4 bases and J 6 bases, leaving 12 bases between the germline ends. This CDR3 comprises 13 residues. For the CDR3, the DNA is TGTGCCAGCAGTTGGGCGGGGGGGGCTGAAGCTTTCTTT. It specifies CASSWAGGAEAFF.

The table lists this clonotype with a few counts. The chain recombines TRBV14 with TRBJ2-2; 7 bases match TRBD1. The germline V gene encodes CDR1 SGHDN and CDR2 FVKESK. Trimming took 4 bases from V and 0 from J; bases not matched to a gene: 5. The CDR3 is 16 residues long. In DNA, the CDR3 is TGTGCCAGCAGCCGTCTGGGGACAGCGAACACCGGGGAGCTGTTTTTT. It codes for CASSRLGTANTGELFF.

In regard to this clonotype: A junction boundary mismatches the germline segment, possibly from a read error. This chain connects TRBV24-1 to TRBJ1-2; D might be TRBD1 (6 bases). Germline CDR1 is KGHDR and CDR2 is SFDVKD. The CDR3 is 15 residues long. The CDR3 nucleotides are TGTGCCCCCGGAGCGAGGGGGGCATTGCACTATGGCCACACCTTC. It specifies CAPGARGALHYGHTF.

This clonotype came up a few times. The chain uses TRBV5-4 and TRBJ2-7; 7 bases are shared with TRBD1. The J call may be mistaken, given a closer DNA end match to TRBJ2-1. This CDR3 has 16 amino acids. The germline V gene has CDR1 SGHNT and CDR2 YYREEE (reference sequence). The CDR3 DNA reads as TGTGCCAGCAGCCCGTGGACAGGATCTAGCAATAATGAGCAGTTCTTC. Translation: CASSPWTGSSNNEQFF.

This sequence joins TRBV7-2 and TRBJ2-5; the match to TRBD2 covers 13 bases. The germline CDR1 and CDR2 sequences are SGHTA and FQGNSA. After removal of 5 bases from V and 5 bases from J, the junction contained 8 bases not matched to a gene. The CDR3 contains 16 residues. CDR3 sequence reads: CASSLLLLAGGETQYF. In DNA, the CDR3 is TGTGCCAGCAGCCTTCTTTTACTAGCGGGAGGGGAGACCCAGTACTTC.

The J gene is TRBJ1-6, the V gene TRBV3-1; unclear D gene. Germline V gene data show CDR1 as LGHDT and CDR2 as YNNKEL (reference sequence). V dropped 0 bases and J dropped 6 bases, with 6 bases sitting between them. The CDR3 is made up of 14 amino acids. Here the CDR3 reads CASSQEYLNSPLHF. The CDR3 region has the DNA TGTGCCAGCAGCCAAGAGTACCTTAATTCACCCCTCCACTTT.

To note about this clonotype: Because it lacks the conserved phenylalanine or tryptophan at the end, this CDR3 is likely a read error. The DNA is omitted, as the CDR3 cannot be located on it reliably, and the CDR3 follows TCRdb's listing. The CDR3 sequence is CASSPGGRIP. J is TRBJ2-7 and V is TRBV12-3 or TRBV12-4; the D call of TRBD2 is as the table states it, not checked on the DNA. The CDR3 has 10 residues if both end residues are counted.